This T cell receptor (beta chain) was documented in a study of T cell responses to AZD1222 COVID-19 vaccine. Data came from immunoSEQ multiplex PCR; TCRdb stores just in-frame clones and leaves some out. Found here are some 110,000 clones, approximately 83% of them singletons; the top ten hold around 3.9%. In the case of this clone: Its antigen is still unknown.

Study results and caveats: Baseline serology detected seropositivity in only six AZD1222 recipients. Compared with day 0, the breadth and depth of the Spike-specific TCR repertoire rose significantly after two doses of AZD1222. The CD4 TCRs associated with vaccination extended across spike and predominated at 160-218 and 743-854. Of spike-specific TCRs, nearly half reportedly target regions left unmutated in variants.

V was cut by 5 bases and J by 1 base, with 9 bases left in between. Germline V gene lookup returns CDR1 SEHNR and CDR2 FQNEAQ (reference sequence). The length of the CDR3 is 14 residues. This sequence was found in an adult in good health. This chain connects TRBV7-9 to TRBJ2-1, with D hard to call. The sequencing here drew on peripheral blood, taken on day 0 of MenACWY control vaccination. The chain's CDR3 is CASSEFASYNEQFF. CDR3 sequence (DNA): TGTGCCAGCAGCGAGTTTGCGTCCTACAATGAGCAGTTCTTC.